Sequencing of this TCR beta chain was carried out in a study of cytomegalovirus exposure and HLA in healthy donors. The CDR3 consists of 15 residues. CDR1 and CDR2 (germline): SSHAT, FNYEAQ (reference sequence). Use of 60 Vbeta and 13 Jbeta primers characterized the PCR. The data were produced by immunoSEQ multiplex PCR, yet TCRdb's version contains in-frame clones alone and is incomplete. The sample records some 160,000 clones, over 80% being singletons. A word on this clone: Antigen: not known. The junction and the germline gene differ at one end; a read error may be behind it.

Overall study findings and caveats: Researchers had no immune exposure information except CMV serostatus available. TRBV6-2, TRBV6-3 and other indistinguishable V segments were excluded.

The source is a male donor in good health and CMV-seronegative. The rearrangement links TRBV7-7 to TRBJ2-5; D is possibly TRBD2 (5 bases). The sample taken for sequencing was PBMCs. DNA for the CDR3: TGTGCTAGCAGCTTAGGAGGACTCCTCCAAGAGACCCAGTACTTC. Its translation: CASSLGGLLQETQYF.